The 5 T cell receptor beta chains presented below share a single source sample, sequenced in a study of CD8+CD57+ T cells in acquired aplastic anemia. The template used for profiling TCR beta VDJ and CDR3 was genomic DNA. One entry per CDR3 protein, called by TCRdb with MiXCR from the reads. The sample consists of some 410,000 distinct CDR3 sequences, about two thirds of them appearing once. The sequenced material came from sorted CD4+, CD8+, or CD8+CD57+ T cells (not recorded which) from PBMCs. The receptors shown here come from a human donor in good health, serving as a control.

On this clonotype itself: The junction does not match germline at one end; this may be a read error. The V and J genes are TRBV9 and TRBJ1-2, with 10 bases that match TRBD1. The germline V gene has CDR1 SGDLS and CDR2 YYNGEE. The CDR3 is 14 residues long. The CDR3 DNA reads as TGTGCCAGCAGCGGCGGACAGGGGGGCTATGCCTACACCTTC. Translating gives CASSGGQGGYAYTF.

The chain combines TRBV5-5 with TRBJ2-3; D uncertain. The CDR3 covers 15 residues. Per the germline V gene, CDR1 is SGHKS and CDR2 is YYEKEE (reference sequence). V dropped 2 bases and J dropped 2 bases, with 12 bases sitting between them. DNA for the CDR3: TGTGCCAGCAGCTTCGTGAATAGAGACACAGATACGCAGTATTTT. Translated: CASSFVNRDTDTQYF.

Regarding this clonotype: The junction departs from the called germline gene at one end, perhaps through a read error. This chain connects TRBV5-1 to TRBJ2-1; D unclear. The germline CDR1 and CDR2 sequences are SGHRS and YFSETQ. CDR3 size: 12 residues. CDR3 protein: CASSSSGGEQFF. The CDR3 bases are TGTGCCAGCAGCTCCTCCGGTGGTGAGCAGTTCTTC.

As regards this clonotype: At one boundary the junction diverges from the germline segment, which might be a read error. The CDR3 loop reads CASSLAYGAGNSLLQF. The CDR3 DNA is TGTGCCAGCAGCCTCGCGTACGGGGCTGGTAATTCACTTCTCCAATTT. This chain links TRBV7-8 with TRBJ1-6, with a possible D match to TRBD1 (5 bases). This CDR3 spans 16 amino acids. CDR1 and CDR2 from the germline V gene are SGHVS and FQNEAQ.

CDR3 sequence: CASSPRQGSGYTF. The CDR3 DNA reads as TGTGCCAGCAGCCCTCGACAGGGGAGTGGCTACACCTTC. The V gene is TRBV11-3, the J gene TRBJ1-2; TRBD1 matches 8 bases. V trimming: 5 bases; J trimming: 7 bases; junction bases outside the gene matches: 6. This CDR3 is 13 amino acids long. Germline V gene sequence: CDR1 SGHNT, CDR2 YENEEA.